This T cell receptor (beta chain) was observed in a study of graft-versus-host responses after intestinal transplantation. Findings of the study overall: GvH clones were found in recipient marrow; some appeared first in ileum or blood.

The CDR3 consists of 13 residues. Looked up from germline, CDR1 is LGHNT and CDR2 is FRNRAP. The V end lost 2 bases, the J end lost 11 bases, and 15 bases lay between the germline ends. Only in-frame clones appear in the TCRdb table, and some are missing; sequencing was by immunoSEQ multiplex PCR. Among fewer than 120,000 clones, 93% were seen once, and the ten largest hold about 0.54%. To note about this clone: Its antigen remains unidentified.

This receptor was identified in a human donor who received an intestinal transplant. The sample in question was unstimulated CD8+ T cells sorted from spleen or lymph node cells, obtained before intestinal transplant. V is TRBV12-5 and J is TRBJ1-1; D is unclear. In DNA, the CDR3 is TGTGCTAGTGGTTTGTCCTCAACTTCCGAGGCTTTCTTT. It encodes CASGLSSTSEAFF.